This TCR beta chain was captured in a study of cytomegalovirus exposure and HLA in healthy donors. The PCR had 60 Vbeta and 13 Jbeta primers. The table came from immunoSEQ multiplex PCR; TCRdb's copy has only in-frame clones and leaves some out. This sample's table reports approximately 190,000 clones. The receptor comes from a boy aged 5-17 years in good health and CMV-seronegative. The sequenced material came from PBMCs.

CDR3 coding DNA: TGTGCCATCAGTGAGTCGATGGCAGGTGGAGAAGCTTTCTTT. This codes for CAISESMAGGEAFF. The chain recombines TRBV10-3 with TRBJ1-1; D is ambiguous. CDR1 and CDR2 from the germline V gene are ENHRY and SYGVKD. The germline V and J ends were trimmed by 0 bases and 8 bases, with 13 bases remaining between them. The CDR3 consists of 14 residues.